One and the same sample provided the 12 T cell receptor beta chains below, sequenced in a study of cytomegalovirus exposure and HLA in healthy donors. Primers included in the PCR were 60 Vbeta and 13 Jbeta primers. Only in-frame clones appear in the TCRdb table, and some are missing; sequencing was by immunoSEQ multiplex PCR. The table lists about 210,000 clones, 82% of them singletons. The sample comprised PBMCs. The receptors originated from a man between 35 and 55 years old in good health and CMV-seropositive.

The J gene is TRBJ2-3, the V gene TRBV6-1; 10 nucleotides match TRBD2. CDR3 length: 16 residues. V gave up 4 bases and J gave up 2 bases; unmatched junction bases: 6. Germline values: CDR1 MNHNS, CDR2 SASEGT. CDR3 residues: CASSGLLAGVTDTQYF. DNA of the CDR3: TGTGCCAGCAGTGGGCTCCTAGCGGGAGTCACAGATACGCAGTATTTT.

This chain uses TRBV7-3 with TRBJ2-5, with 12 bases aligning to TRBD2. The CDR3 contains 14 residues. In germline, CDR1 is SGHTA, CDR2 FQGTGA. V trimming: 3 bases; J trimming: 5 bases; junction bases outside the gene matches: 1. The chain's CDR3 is CASSLTSGSETQYF. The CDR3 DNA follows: TGTGCCAGCAGCTTGACTAGCGGGAGTGAGACCCAGTACTTC.

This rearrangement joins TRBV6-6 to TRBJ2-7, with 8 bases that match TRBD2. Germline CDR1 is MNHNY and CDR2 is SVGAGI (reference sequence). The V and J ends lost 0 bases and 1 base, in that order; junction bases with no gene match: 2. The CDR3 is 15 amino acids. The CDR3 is CASSYSAGGSYEQYF. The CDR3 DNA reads TGTGCCAGCAGTTACTCGGCGGGGGGATCCTACGAGCAGTACTTC.

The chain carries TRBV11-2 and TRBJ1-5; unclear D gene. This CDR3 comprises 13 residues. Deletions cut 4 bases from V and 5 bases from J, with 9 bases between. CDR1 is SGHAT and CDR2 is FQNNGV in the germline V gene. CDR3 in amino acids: CASSYKEDQPQHF. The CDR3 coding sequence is TGTGCCAGCAGCTACAAGGAGGATCAGCCCCAGCATTTT. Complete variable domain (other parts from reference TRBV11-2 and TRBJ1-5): EAGVAQSPRYKIIEKRQSVAFWCNPISGHATLYWYQQILGQGPKLLIQFQNNGVVDDSQLPKDRFSAERLKGVDSTLKIQPAKLEDSAVYLCASSYKEDQPQHFGDGTRLSIL.

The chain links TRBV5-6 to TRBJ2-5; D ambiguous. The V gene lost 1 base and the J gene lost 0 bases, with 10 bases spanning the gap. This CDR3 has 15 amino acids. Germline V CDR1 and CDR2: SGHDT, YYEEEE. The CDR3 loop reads CASSLYAQDQETQYF. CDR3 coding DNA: TGTGCCAGCAGCTTGTACGCTCAGGACCAAGAGACCCAGTACTTC.

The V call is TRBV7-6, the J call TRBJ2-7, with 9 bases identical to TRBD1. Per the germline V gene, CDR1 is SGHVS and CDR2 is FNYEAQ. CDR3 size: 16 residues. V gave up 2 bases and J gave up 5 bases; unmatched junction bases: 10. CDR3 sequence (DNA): TGTGCCAGCAGCTTAAGGGTCGGGACAGGGTTCAACGAGCAGTACTTC. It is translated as CASSLRVGTGFNEQYF.

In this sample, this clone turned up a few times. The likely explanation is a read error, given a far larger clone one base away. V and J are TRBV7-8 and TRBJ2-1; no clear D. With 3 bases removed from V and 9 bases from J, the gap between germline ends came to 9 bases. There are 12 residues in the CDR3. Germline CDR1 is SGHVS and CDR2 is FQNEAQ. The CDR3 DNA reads TGTGCCAGCAGCTTCCCTCCGGGTGAGCAGTTCTTC. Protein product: CASSFPPGEQFF.

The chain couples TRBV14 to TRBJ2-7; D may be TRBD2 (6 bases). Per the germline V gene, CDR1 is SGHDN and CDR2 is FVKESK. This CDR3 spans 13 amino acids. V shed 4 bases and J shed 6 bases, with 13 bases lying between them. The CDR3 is CASSLRRGTEQYV. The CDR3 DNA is TGTGCCAGCAGCCTCAGGCGGGGAACCGAGCAGTACGTC.

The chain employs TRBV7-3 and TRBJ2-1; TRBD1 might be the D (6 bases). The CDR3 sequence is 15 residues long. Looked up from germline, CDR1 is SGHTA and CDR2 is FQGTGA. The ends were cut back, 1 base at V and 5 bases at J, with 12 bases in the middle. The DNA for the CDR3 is TGTGCCAGCAGCTTAAATCGGGACACTCACAATGAGCAGTTCTTC. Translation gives CASSLNRDTHNEQFF.

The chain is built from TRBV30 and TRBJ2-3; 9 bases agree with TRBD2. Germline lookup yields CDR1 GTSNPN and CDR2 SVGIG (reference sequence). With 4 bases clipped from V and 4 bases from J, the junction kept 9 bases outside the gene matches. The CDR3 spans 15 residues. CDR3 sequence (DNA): TGTGCCTGGACCCGGGTAGCGGGAGACTCAGATACGCAGTATTTT. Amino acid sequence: CAWTRVAGDSDTQYF.

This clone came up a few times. The CDR3 region is CASRDGLYYEQYV. CDR3 nucleotides: TGTGCCAGCAGGGATGGACTTTACTACGAGCAGTACGTC. The V gene is TRBV6-6, the J gene TRBJ2-7; TRBD2 is a possible D gene (5 bases). CDR3 size: 13 residues. Trimming took 6 bases from V and 3 from J, leaving 12 bases between them. CDR1 and CDR2 from the germline V gene are MNHNY and SVGAGI (reference sequence).

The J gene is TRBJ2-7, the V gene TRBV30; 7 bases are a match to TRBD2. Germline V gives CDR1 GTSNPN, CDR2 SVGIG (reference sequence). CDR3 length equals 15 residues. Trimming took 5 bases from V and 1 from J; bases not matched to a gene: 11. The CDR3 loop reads CAWGTGLHPSYEQYF. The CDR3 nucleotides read TGTGCCTGGGGAACGGGACTACATCCGTCCTACGAGCAGTACTTC.